Presented here are 8 T cell receptor beta chains from one specimen sequenced in a study of blood T cell repertoires in COVID-19. Clones were sequenced by immunoSEQ multiplex PCR, and TCRdb holds only the in-frame ones, with some missing. In the table there are about 51,000 clones, around 90% of which are singletons. Material for sequencing was peripheral blood. These receptors were obtained from a man aged 50-60 years with active COVID-19.

The chain employs TRBV2 and TRBJ2-7; perhaps TRBD1 as D (6 bases). Germline V lookup: CDR1 SNHLY, CDR2 FYNNEI. The V end lost 0 bases, the J end lost 4 bases, and 13 bases lay between the germline ends. The CDR3 contains 15 residues. CDR3 region: CASSEAWGRVYEQYF. The CDR3 bases are TGTGCCAGCAGTGAAGCCTGGGGGCGGGTGTACGAGCAGTACTTC. The entire variable domain, with the rest obtained from reference TRBV2 and TRBJ2-7, is as follows: EPEVTQTPSHQVTQMGQEVILRCVPISNHLYFYWYRQILGQKVEFLVSFYNNEISEKSEIFDDQFSVERPDGSNFTLKIRSTKLEDSAMYFCASSEAWGRVYEQYFGPGTRLTVT.

This chain connects TRBV5-1 to TRBJ2-3; 8 bases map to TRBD1. CDR3 length equals 14 residues. V lost 2 bases and J lost 5; bases outside the gene matches: 4. Germline CDR1 is SGHRS and CDR2 is YFSETQ. CDR3 coding DNA: TGCGCCAGCAGCTTCGGACAGGGTAAAGATACGCAGTATTTT. It yields the protein CASSFGQGKDTQYF.

The DNA of the CDR3 is TGCGCCAGCAGCTTGGGCACAGGGGAAGAGACCCAGTACTTC. As protein: CASSLGTGEETQYF. The chain is built from TRBV5-1 and TRBJ2-5; TRBD1 agrees at 7 bases. CDR1 and CDR2 (germline): SGHRS, YFSETQ. V lost 0 bases, J lost 3 bases, and 2 bases stayed unmatched. This CDR3 is built from 14 residues.

The sample holds a few counts of this clone. V is TRBV5-4 and J is TRBJ2-2; 7 nucleotides line up with TRBD2. Germline CDR1 reads SGHNT; CDR2 reads YYREEE (reference sequence). The CDR3 extends over 15 amino acids. Unmatched junction bases numbered 7, after V lost 3 bases and J lost 5 bases. For the CDR3, the DNA is TGTGCCAGCAGCTCGGGCGGACTAGTTACCGGGGAGCTGTTTTTT. Translated, it gives CASSSGGLVTGELFF.

The chain couples TRBV5-1 to TRBJ2-2, with 10 nucleotides matching TRBD2. The germline V gene encodes CDR1 SGHRS and CDR2 YFSETQ. V dropped 4 bases and J dropped 8; count of bases not matched to a gene: 11. This CDR3 spans 16 amino acids. Written as DNA, the CDR3 is TGCGCCAGCAGCCGCCAATCTAGCGGGAGCGGTGGGGAGCTGTTTTTT. Protein: CASSRQSSGSGGELFF.

The chain is built from TRBV10-3 and TRBJ2-3; 9 bases map to TRBD2. The V segment lost 0 bases and the J segment 7 bases; nucleotides outside the gene matches: 5. The CDR3 covers 15 residues. Germline loops: CDR1 ENHRY, CDR2 SYGVKD. In nucleotides, the CDR3 is TGTGCCATCAGTGAGTCTCGACTAGCGGTAAATACGCAGTATTTT. This encodes CAISESRLAVNTQYF.

The V call is TRBV10-1, the J call TRBJ2-1; 9 bases agree with TRBD2. V trimming: 5 bases; J trimming: 6 bases; junction bases outside the gene matches: 8. Germline CDR1 reads WNHNN; CDR2 reads SYGVQD (reference sequence). The CDR3 is 15 amino acids. The CDR3: CASSPPAGGRNEQFF. In nucleotides, the CDR3 is TGCGCCAGCAGTCCCCCGGCGGGGGGGCGCAATGAGCAGTTCTTC.

V and J are TRBV5-1 and TRBJ1-4; 7 nucleotides agree with TRBD1. Per germline, CDR1 SGHRS and CDR2 YFSETQ. CDR3 length: 17 amino acids. V shed 0 bases and J 1 base; nucleotides not matched to a gene: 6. CDR3 loop: CASSLAEGAETNEKLFF. CDR3 bases: TGCGCCAGCAGCTTGGCGGAGGGGGCAGAAACTAATGAAAAACTGTTTTTT.